What follows are 30 T cell receptor beta chains derived from one specimen sequenced in a study of vaccination and CD4 T cells after COVID-19. Sequencing of cultured CD4+ T cell DNA used the Oncomine TCR Beta short-read assay. TCRdb itself ran the PCR reads through MiXCR, one entry per CDR3 protein. The data show 8,000 to 9,000 distinct CDR3 sequences, with 59% seen just once and roughly 25% held by the top ten. Antigen specificity for these receptors is unknown. Treatment indicated: roughly 10-day PBMC culture with coronavirus spike peptide pools or control peptides (ViraFEST assay). Source material: CD4+ T cells from blood, cultured in vitro. These TCRs come from a human donor who had recovered from COVID-19.

This rearrangement joins TRBV6-5 to TRBJ2-5, with D possibly TRBD2 on 5 matching bases. The CDR3 sequence is 14 residues long. The V gene lost 0 bases and the J gene lost 5 bases, with 10 bases spanning the gap. From germline, CDR1 is MNHEY and CDR2 SVGAGI. CDR3 protein: CASSYSRSGETQYF. Written as DNA, the CDR3 is TGTGCCAGCAGTTACTCGAGGTCGGGGGAGACCCAGTACTTC.

This clonotype was detected a few times. The J gene is TRBJ2-5, the V gene TRBV20-1, with TRBD2 matching 9 bases. The CDR3 totals 13 residues. The junction had 3 bases not matched to a gene; V was cut back by 3 bases and J by 4 bases. Germline values: CDR1 DFQATT, CDR2 SNEGSKA (reference sequence). DNA of the CDR3: TGCAGTGCTAGGGGGACTAGCCCAGAGACCCAGTACTTC. Translation: CSARGTSPETQYF.

The genes are TRBV7-2 and TRBJ1-6; D uncertain. The germline CDR1 and CDR2 sequences are SGHTA and FQGNSA. V lost 1 base and J lost 6, with 7 bases in between. CDR3 length: 14 residues. The DNA of the CDR3 is TGTGCCAGCAGCTTAGTCAGCGCTAATTCACCCCTCCACTTT. Protein: CASSLVSANSPLHF.

The rearrangement joins TRBV6-1 to TRBJ2-5; a weak D match, TRBD2 (6 bases). There are 14 residues in the CDR3. Germline V gives CDR1 MNHNS, CDR2 SASEGT. V was pared by 10 bases and J by 5 bases, with 20 bases between. The CDR3 DNA reads TGTGCCACCGGCGGGGCAGGGTTGAAGGAGACCCAGTACTTC. Amino acid sequence: CATGGAGLKETQYF.

The chain carries TRBV7-2 and TRBJ2-7, with a tentative D call TRBD1 (6 bases). The germline gives CDR1 SGHTA, CDR2 FQGNSA. This CDR3 is 15 amino acids long. Deletions cut 0 bases from V and 4 bases from J, with 13 bases between. This chain's CDR3 is CASSLAAGVIYEQYF. Here the CDR3 DNA reads TGTGCCAGCAGCTTAGCGGCAGGGGTGATTTACGAGCAGTACTTC.

The V and J genes are TRBV7-3 and TRBJ1-6; D is ambiguous. The germline V and J ends were trimmed by 4 bases and 7 bases, with 11 bases remaining between them. The CDR3 totals 14 residues. Germline V gene sequence: CDR1 SGHTA, CDR2 FQGTGA. In DNA, the CDR3 is TGTGCCAGCAGCTCAGGTTCCGCGAATTCACCCCTCCACTTT. It yields the protein CASSSGSANSPLHF.

The V and J genes are TRBV20-1 and TRBJ2-7, with D possibly matching TRBD2 (5 bases). The CDR3 totals 16 residues. Germline assignment: CDR1 DFQATT and CDR2 SNEGSKA (reference sequence). The V end was cut by 0 bases, the J end by 4 bases, with 19 bases between. The CDR3 bases are TGCAGTGCTAGAGACTACTTACGGGGATCTTCGTACGAGCAGTACTTC. Its protein is CSARDYLRGSSYEQYF.

For this clonotype: One end of the junction does not line up with germline, which may come from a read error. V and J are TRBV7-7 and TRBJ2-7, with a tentative D call TRBD1 (6 bases). The CDR3 spans 13 residues. In germline, CDR1 is SSHAT, CDR2 FNYEAQ (reference sequence). CDR3: CASSLGQGQQQYF. The CDR3 DNA is TGTGCTAGCAGCTTAGGCCAGGGGCAGCAGCAGTACTTC.

This clonotype was recorded a few times. The CDR3 DNA is TGTGCCAGCAGCCCCCAGGACAATCAGCCCCAGCATTTT. The encoded protein is CASSPQDNQPQHF. V usage is TRBV7-2 and J usage is TRBJ1-5; unclear D gene. The CDR3 sequence is 13 residues long. The V gene's germline CDR1 is SGHTA and CDR2 FQGNSA. The V gene lost 5 bases and the J gene lost 3 bases, with 8 bases spanning the gap.

The chain links TRBV5-4 to TRBJ1-2, with 8 bases identical to TRBD1. This CDR3 comprises 12 residues. V was clipped by 4 bases and J by 8 bases; unmatched bases: 4. From germline, CDR1 is SGHNT and CDR2 YYREEE (reference sequence). The CDR3 DNA is TGTGCCAGCAGCCTGGACAGGGAAGGCTACACCTTC. Its translation is CASSLDREGYTF. The variable domain in full, completed from reference TRBV5-4 and TRBJ1-2, reads ETGVTQSPTHLIKTRGQQVTLRCSSQSGHNTVSWYQQALGQGPQFIFQYYREEENGRGNFPPRFSGLQFPNYSSELNVNALELDDSALYLCASSLDREGYTFGSGTRLTVV.

CDR3 amino acids: CSARSSLGDRVYGYTF. CDR3 sequence (DNA): TGCAGTGCTAGATCTTCGCTCGGCGACAGGGTCTATGGCTACACCTTC. The rearrangement uses TRBV20-1 and TRBJ1-2; TRBD1 agrees at 7 bases. The CDR3 has 16 residues. CDR1 is DFQATT, CDR2 SNEGSKA, per germline (reference sequence). The J segment lost 4 bases and the V segment lost 2 bases, leaving 13 bases of the junction unmatched.

The V gene is TRBV24-1, the J gene TRBJ1-2; TRBD1 matches 8 bases. From germline, CDR1 is KGHDR and CDR2 SFDVKD. The V and J ends lost 4 bases and 2 bases, in that order; junction bases with no gene match: 5. The CDR3 runs to 15 residues. The CDR3 coding sequence is TGTGCCACCAGTGACCCGGGACAGGAGAACTATGGCTACACCTTC. Its translation: CATSDPGQENYGYTF.

This clonotype was seen only a few times. This rearrangement joins TRBV20-1 to TRBJ2-3, with TRBD2 matching 9 bases. The CDR3 loop spans 15 amino acids. Germline V lookup: CDR1 DFQATT, CDR2 SNEGSKA (reference sequence). V was pared by 5 bases and J by 5 bases, with 11 bases of the junction left unmatched. The CDR3 reads CSAWGGTSPLDTQYF. In DNA form, the CDR3 reads TGCAGTGCTTGGGGGGGGACTAGCCCCTTAGATACGCAGTATTTT.

This clonotype was found a few times. V and J are TRBV28 and TRBJ1-6; 7 nucleotides match TRBD1. In germline, CDR1 is MDHEN, CDR2 SYDVKM. The J segment lost 9 bases and the V segment lost 8 bases, leaving 10 bases of the junction unmatched. This CDR3 comprises 14 residues. The CDR3 region has the DNA TGTGCCAGCTCCCAGGCCAGGGGGAGTTCACCCCTCCACTTT. Its translation is CASSQARGSSPLHF.

The chain has TRBV7-2 and TRBJ2-5, with D uncertain. CDR1 and CDR2 from the germline V gene are SGHTA and FQGNSA. Trimming cost V 2 bases and J 5 bases, with 6 bases left between them. CDR3 size: 12 residues. The CDR3 reads CASSLRWETQYF. DNA of the CDR3: TGTGCCAGCAGCTTAAGGTGGGAGACCCAGTACTTC.

The chain joins TRBV25-1 to TRBJ1-1, with D maybe TRBD1 (5 bases). Trimming took off 7 bases at V and 1 base at J, with 16 bases between the two ends. CDR1 MGHDK and CDR2 SYGVNS come from the germline V gene. This CDR3 is built from 15 residues. The CDR3 sequence is CASTAPSDRNTEAFF. CDR3 sequence (DNA): TGTGCCAGCACCGCTCCCTCCGACAGGAACACTGAAGCTTTCTTT.

This clonotype has a handful of counts. V gene TRBV24-1 combines with J gene TRBJ1-5, with D maybe TRBD1 (5 bases). This CDR3 has 14 residues. Germline lookup yields CDR1 KGHDR and CDR2 SFDVKD. With 4 bases removed from V and 3 bases from J, the gap between germline ends came to 9 bases. CDR3 sequence reads: CATSDPGPNQPQHF. The CDR3 nucleotides are TGTGCCACCAGTGACCCGGGGCCCAATCAGCCCCAGCATTTT.

The V and J genes are TRBV7-8 and TRBJ2-7; D may match TRBD1 or TRBD2 (6 bases each). Germline-derived CDR1 and CDR2 are SGHVS and FQNEAQ. CDR3 size: 14 residues. Trimming took off 1 base at V and 5 bases at J, with 12 bases between the two ends. The CDR3: CASSLVQGLHEQYF. The CDR3 DNA reads as TGTGCCAGCAGCTTAGTACAGGGACTTCACGAGCAGTACTTC.

CDR3 loop: CASSPRHSSLGTQYF. As DNA, the CDR3 is TGTGCCAGCAGCCCCCGCCACAGCAGCCTGGGGACCCAGTACTTC. The chain combines TRBV7-3 with TRBJ2-5; D is unresolved. This CDR3 spans 15 amino acids. In germline, CDR1 is SGHTA, CDR2 FQGTGA. V was pared by 5 bases and J by 7 bases, with 20 bases between.

CDR3 region: CASSFPRSGKGRETQYF. CDR3 sequence (DNA): TGTGCCAGCAGTTTCCCTCGATCGGGGAAAGGTCGGGAGACCCAGTACTTC. The chain carries TRBV28 and TRBJ2-5, with a possible D match to TRBD2 (5 bases). This CDR3 contains 17 residues. The ends were cut back, 3 bases at V and 5 bases at J, with 22 bases in the middle. Germline V gene data show CDR1 as MDHEN and CDR2 as SYDVKM.

The gene calls are TRBV7-9 and TRBJ2-1; no clear D gene. V was shortened by 5 bases and J by 8 bases, with 13 bases between the two germline ends. The CDR3 consists of 13 residues. CDR1 and CDR2 (germline): SEHNR, FQNEAQ (reference sequence). The CDR3 sequence is CASSLRVGYEQFF. The CDR3 nucleotides are TGTGCCAGCAGCCTAAGGGTGGGGTATGAGCAGTTCTTC.

This sequence joins TRBV6-1 and TRBJ2-7; D is perhaps TRBD1 or TRBD2 (5 bases each). Germline CDR1 MNHNS, CDR2 SASEGT. With 7 bases removed from V and 0 bases from J, the gap between germline ends came to 10 bases. The CDR3 sequence is 13 residues long. The CDR3 DNA follows: TGTGCCAGCATAGGGACGAGCTCCTACGAGCAGTACTTC. It yields the protein CASIGTSSYEQYF.

V is TRBV15 and J is TRBJ2-7; D is undetermined. V shed 8 bases and J shed 7 bases, with 15 bases lying between them. Germline assignment: CDR1 LNHNV and CDR2 YYDKDF (reference sequence). CDR3 length equals 12 residues. CDR3 loop: CATSASMGEQYF. The CDR3 nucleotides read TGTGCCACCTCTGCGAGTATGGGGGAGCAGTACTTC.

This clonotype was observed a handful of times. CDR3 nucleotides: TGTGCCACCAGTGGAACAGGGGGCCAAGAGACCCAGTACTTC. Protein: CATSGTGGQETQYF. V is TRBV24-1 and J is TRBJ2-5; 8 bases line up with TRBD1. V was clipped by 5 bases and J by 1 base; unmatched bases: 2. The CDR3 runs to 14 residues. Germline assignment: CDR1 KGHDR and CDR2 SFDVKD.

The table lists this clonotype with a count of one. The chain carries TRBV28 and TRBJ2-7, with no clear D. The germline V gene encodes CDR1 MDHEN and CDR2 SYDVKM. The CDR3 sequence is 13 residues long. V was shortened by 7 bases and J by 1 base, with 11 bases between the two germline ends. This chain's CDR3 is CASIGSPSYEQYF. CDR3 nucleotides: TGTGCCAGCATTGGTAGCCCATCCTACGAGCAGTACTTC.

This clonotype was observed a handful of times. The rearrangement uses TRBV15 and TRBJ1-1, with D perhaps TRBD1 (5 bases). Deletions cut 6 bases from V and 3 bases from J, with 8 bases between. There are 12 residues in the CDR3. Germline V gene data show CDR1 as LNHNV and CDR2 as YYDKDF (reference sequence). In nucleotides, the CDR3 is TGTGCCACCAGTGGGGCGTACACTGAAGCTTTCTTT. The encoded protein is CATSGAYTEAFF. The full variable domain, its missing parts supplied by reference TRBV15 and TRBJ1-1, is DAMVIQNPRYQVTQFGKPVTLSCSQTLNHNVMYWYQQKSSQAPKLLFHYYDKDFNNEADTPDNFQSRRPNTSFCFLDIRSPGLGDTAMYLCATSGAYTEAFFGQGTRLTVV.

J is TRBJ1-1 and V is TRBV7-2; no clear D. CDR1 SGHTA and CDR2 FQGNSA come from the germline V gene. V was trimmed by 5 bases and J by 4 bases, leaving 14 bases between them. The CDR3 is made up of 14 amino acids. The CDR3 loop is CASSPHLVITEAFF. The DNA of the CDR3 is TGTGCCAGCAGCCCCCACTTGGTGATCACTGAAGCTTTCTTT.

The CDR3 bases are TGCAGTGCTAGCGCTAGCGGGAGGATTTATGAGCAGTTCTTC. It encodes CSASASGRIYEQFF. The chain carries TRBV20-1 and TRBJ2-1; 11 bases align to TRBD2. This CDR3 is built from 14 residues. The V gene's germline CDR1 is DFQATT and CDR2 SNEGSKA (reference sequence). Trimming took 3 bases from V and 8 from J; bases not matched to a gene: 6.

This clonotype came up a few times. The chain carries TRBV7-2 and TRBJ1-2; TRBD1 might be the D (5 bases). Trimming stripped 7 bases from V and 3 bases from J, with 12 bases between. From germline, CDR1 is SGHTA and CDR2 FQGNSA. The length of the CDR3 is 13 residues. CDR3: CASTRAGDYGYTF. The CDR3 DNA is TGTGCCAGCACCAGGGCAGGCGACTATGGCTACACCTTC.

The J gene is TRBJ1-5, the V gene TRBV21-1; TRBD1 was called by the table and not checked on the DNA. TRBV21-1 is deemed a pseudogene. The CDR3 consists of 14 residues. For the CDR3, the DNA is TGTGCCAGCAACCCACCGGGACAGGTTCAGCCCCAGCATTTT. Amino acids: CASNPPGQVQPQHF.